This is a list of T cell receptor beta chains from one sample in a study of CD8+ T cells in alopecia areata. Produced via immunoSEQ multiplex PCR; TCRdb's table is partial and in-frame only. The sample carries 180,000 or so clones, around 71% recorded once. The material was CD8+ T cells sorted from blood, obtained at week 0. Receptors were obtained from a human donor with alopecia areata. Each CDR3 is given with its conserved first and last residue. A D gene is named only where the DNA matches it firmly. For some rows the clone size is stated as once, few or many, or as a class when expanded; others skip it.

d_call j_call v_call clone_size cdr3_aa cdr3_nt
- TRBJ2-2 TRBV30 few CAWSLNTGELFF TGTGCCTGGAGCCTGAACACCGGGGAGCTGTTTTTT
- TRBJ2-7 TRBV30 - CAWSTVTYEQYF TGTGCCTGGAGTACCGTAACCTACGAGCAGTACTTC
- TRBJ2-5 TRBV27 - CASSKGVQGRSQYF TGTGCCAGCAGTAAAGGGGTACAGGGACGTTCACAGTACTTC
TRBD1 TRBJ2-5 TRBV5-6 - CASSGDLQGGREETQYF TGTGCCAGCAGCGGCGACTTACAGGGGGGAAGAGAAGAGACCCAGTACTTC
- TRBJ1-5 TRBV7-9 - CASSLQRTGNQPQHF TGTGCCAGCAGCTTACAGAGAACAGGCAATCAGCCCCAGCATTTT
- TRBJ2-5 TRBV30 - CAWSVVRGQETQYF TGTGCCTGGAGTGTAGTTAGGGGACAAGAGACCCAGTACTTC
- TRBJ1-5 TRBV9 - CASSGGISNQPQHF TGTGCCAGCAGCGGAGGGATTAGCAATCAGCCCCAGCATTTT
- TRBJ2-1 TRBV11-2 - CASQGAGGPYNEQFF TGTGCCAGCCAAGGGGCAGGGGGGCCCTACAATGAGCAGTTCTTC
- TRBJ1-4 TRBV29-1 - CSVGGVRGDEKLFF TGCAGCGTTGGGGGTGTGAGGGGAGATGAAAAACTGTTTTTT
- TRBJ2-2 TRBV5-1 few CASSQRENTGELFF TGCGCCAGCAGCCAGAGGGAAAACACCGGGGAGCTGTTTTTT
- TRBJ2-2 TRBV5-6 - CASSPGFIGELFF TGTGCCAGCAGCCCAGGGTTCATCGGGGAGCTGTTTTTT
- TRBJ2-2 TRBV11-2 - CASSLLGELFF TGTGCCAGCAGCCTTCTGGGGGAGCTGTTTTTT
TRBD1 TRBJ2-1 TRBV2 - CASRPGTGVYNEQFF TGTGCCAGCAGACCCGGGACAGGGGTGTACAATGAGCAGTTCTTC
- TRBJ2-3 TRBV13 - CASSDPSSPRSPDTQYF TGTGCCAGCAGTGACCCCAGCTCCCCAAGGAGCCCAGATACGCAGTATTTT
- TRBJ2-1 TRBV6-5 few CASSYSSTTYNEQFF TGTGCCAGCAGTTACTCGAGTACAACCTACAATGAGCAGTTCTTC
- TRBJ2-4 TRBV2 - CASSEDRGRSNIQYF TGTGCCAGCAGTGAAGACCGGGGGCGATCAAACATTCAGTACTTC
- TRBJ2-2 TRBV9 - CASSGIPDGELFF TGTGCCAGCAGCGGGATCCCCGACGGGGAGCTGTTTTTT
- TRBJ1-1 TRBV2 - CASTFQRNTEAFF TGTGCCAGCACCTTCCAGAGGAACACTGAAGCTTTCTTT
- TRBJ1-4 TRBV7-9 few CASSYPQEGIGVKLFF TGTGCCAGCAGCTACCCACAGGAGGGAATAGGAGTAAAACTGTTTTTT
- TRBJ1-1 TRBV6-5 - CASRGARGNTEAFF TGTGCCAGCAGAGGGGCGAGGGGGAACACTGAAGCTTTCTTT
- TRBJ1-2 TRBV15 - CATSTQGGGGGYTF TGTGCCACCAGCACCCAAGGCGGGGGAGGGGGCTACACCTTC
- TRBJ2-2 TRBV30 few CAWSRGAGELFF TGTGCCTGGAGCAGGGGGGCCGGGGAGCTGTTTTTT
TRBD2 TRBJ2-5 TRBV4-1 - CASSQDTSGAETQYF TGTGCCAGCAGCCAAGATACTAGCGGGGCAGAGACCCAGTACTTC
TRBD1 TRBJ1-4 TRBV7-6 - CASSYQGGPNEKLFF TGTGCCAGCAGCTACCAGGGGGGCCCAAATGAAAAACTGTTTTTT
- TRBJ1-2 TRBV4-1 - CASSQTGQAYGYTF TGCGCCAGCAGCCAAACTGGGCAGGCCTATGGCTACACCTTC
- TRBJ2-1 TRBV2 - CADRHRVSHNEQFF TGTGCCGATCGGCACAGGGTCTCCCACAATGAGCAGTTCTTC
- TRBJ1-2 TRBV13 - CASSLHRDGYTF TGTGCCAGCAGCTTACACAGGGATGGCTACACCTTC
- TRBJ1-2 TRBV29-1 - CSVGEELYGYTF TGCAGCGTAGGGGAGGAGTTATATGGCTACACCTTC
TRBD2 TRBJ2-7 TRBV28 - CASSTVAGGTYEQYF TGTGCCAGCAGTACCGTCGCGGGGGGGACCTACGAGCAGTACTTC
TRBD1 TRBJ1-2 TRBV2 - CASGAPGQFYGYTF TGTGCCAGCGGGGCCCCGGGACAGTTCTATGGCTACACCTTC
- TRBJ2-1 TRBV7-9 - CASRLGDSPNNEQFF TGTGCCAGCAGACTAGGCGATTCCCCCAACAATGAGCAGTTCTTC
- TRBJ2-7 TRBV29-1 - CSVVRQNSYEQYF TGCAGCGTTGTTCGGCAAAACTCCTACGAGCAGTACTTC
- TRBJ1-2 TRBV18 - CASSPYRDIYGYTF TGTGCCAGCTCACCCTACAGGGACATCTATGGCTACACCTTC